The clone carrying this T cell receptor beta chain was observed a few times. The antigen remains unidentified. Germline CDR1 GTSNPN, CDR2 SVGIG (reference sequence). This CDR3 is 15 amino acids long. Germline trimming cut 0 bases from V and 5 bases from J; bases unmatched to any gene: 5. The source of the sample is a study of PD-L1 blockade in urothelial cancer. Study at large: Patients' prior chemotherapy regimens numbered 0 to 3. Blood analysis occurred 3 weeks (second dose) and 6 weeks after treatment start. Broader study findings: Pretreatment TCR clonality in blood under the median foretold superior survival.

Regarding time point: peripheral blood 6 weeks after treatment start. All patients carried locally advanced or metastatic urothelial carcinoma. Only in-frame clones appear in the TCRdb table, and some are missing; sequencing was by immunoSEQ multiplex PCR. The sample consists of more than 95,000 clones, around 89% of them appearing once. The origin of this receptor is a man between 60 and 75 years old with urothelial cancer. This specimen was PBMCs, taken around atezolizumab (anti-PD-L1) treatment. The genes are TRBV30 and TRBJ2-1; 9 nucleotides line up with TRBD2. CDR3 DNA sequence: TGTGCCTGGAGTGTACTGAGCGGGAGGAACAATGAGCAGTTCTTC. Protein: CAWSVLSGRNNEQFF.